This T cell receptor beta chain stems from a study of blood T cell repertoires in COVID-19. Background on the study: Sources were T cells, B-cell-depleted T cells, or PBMCs; the material itself was cDNA or gDNA.

Produced via immunoSEQ multiplex PCR; TCRdb's table is partial and in-frame only. The repertoire has 230,000 or so clones, approximately 85% of them found once; the top ten carry under 7%. Notes on this clone: The sample has other DNA sequences that encode this CDR3 too.

Cohorts were determined from participant-reported clinical history. Germline V lookup: CDR1 KGHSH, CDR2 LQKENI. The CDR3 has 13 amino acids. The V and J ends lost 3 bases and 4 bases respectively, with 9 bases between them. V usage is TRBV18 and J usage is TRBJ1-1, with D perhaps matching TRBD1 (6 bases). The receptor comes from a woman aged 45 to 65 who had been exposed to COVID-19. Sequenced material: PBMCs or T cells enriched from blood (not recorded which). The CDR3 sequence: CASSPGQGTEAFF. In nucleotides, the CDR3 is TGTGCCAGCTCACCGGGACAAGGCACTGAAGCTTTCTTT. The full variable domain, rest sourced from reference TRBV18 and TRBJ1-1, is NAGVMQNPRHLVRRRGQEARLRCSPMKGHSHVYWYRQLPEEGLKFMVYLQKENIIDESGMPKERFSAEFPKEGPSILRIQQVVRGDSAAYFCASSPGQGTEAFFGQGTRLTVV.